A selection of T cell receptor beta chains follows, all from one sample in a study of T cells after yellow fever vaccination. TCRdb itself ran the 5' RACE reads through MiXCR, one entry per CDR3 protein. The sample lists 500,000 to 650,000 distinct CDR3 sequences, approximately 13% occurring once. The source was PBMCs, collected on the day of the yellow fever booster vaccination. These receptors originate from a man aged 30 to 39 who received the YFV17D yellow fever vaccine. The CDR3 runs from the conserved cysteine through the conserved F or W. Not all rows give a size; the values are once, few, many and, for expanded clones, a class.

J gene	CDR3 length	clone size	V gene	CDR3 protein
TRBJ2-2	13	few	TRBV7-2	CASHYLEVGELFF
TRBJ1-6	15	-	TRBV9	CASSVEGTTDSPLHF
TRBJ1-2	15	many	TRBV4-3	CASSQEGGTPNGYTF
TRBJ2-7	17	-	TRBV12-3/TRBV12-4	CASRSDPGTRPPLEQYF
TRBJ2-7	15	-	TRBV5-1	CASSLEQGAYYEQYF
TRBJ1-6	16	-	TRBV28	CASTTPTGSYNSPLHF
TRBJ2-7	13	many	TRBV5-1	CASSLDMRSEQYF
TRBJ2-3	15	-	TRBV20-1	CSLNSGSRSTDTQYF
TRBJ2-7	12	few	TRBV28	CASHGTYYEQYF
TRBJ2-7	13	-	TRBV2	CASMRARAREQYF
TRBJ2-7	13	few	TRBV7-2	CASSILAIYEQYF
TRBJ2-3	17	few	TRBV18	CASSPRNSGSRADTQYF
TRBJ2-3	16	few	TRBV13	CASSLAGYQGTDTQYF
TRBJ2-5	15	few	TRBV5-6	CASSNRDRSQETQYF
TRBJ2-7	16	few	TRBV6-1	CASRLGGGQGAYEQYF
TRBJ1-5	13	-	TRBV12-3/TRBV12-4	CASSPDGGQPQHF
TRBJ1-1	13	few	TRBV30	CAWTLQMNTEAFF
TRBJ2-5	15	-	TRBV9	CASSVAPDVQETQYF
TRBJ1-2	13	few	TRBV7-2	CASSKTGPLGYTF
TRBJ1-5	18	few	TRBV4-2	CASSQGGFAGHSNQPQHF
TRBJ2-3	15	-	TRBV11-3	CASSRGTLGTDTQYF
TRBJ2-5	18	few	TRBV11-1	CASSVRGTSTQREETQYF
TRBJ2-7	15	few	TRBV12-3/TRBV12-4	CASRASGQGSYEQYF
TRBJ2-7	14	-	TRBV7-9	CASSTGQGTSEQYF
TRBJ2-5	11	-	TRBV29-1	CSVPRGKTQYF